This T cell receptor beta chain was sequenced during a study of cytotoxic CD8 clonotypes in ibrutinib-treated CLL (dated by TCRdb to the early 2020s). With respect to the entire study: The cohort included more than 14 treatment-naive and under 13 relapsed/refractory patients; 17 to 18 were IGHV unmutated. Responses were partial in about 25 patients and complete in 2; after median around 68 months follow-up, about 14 stayed in remission and 12 progressed. Samples at response were collected after a median of about 11 months of treatment, with a range of about 6 to 40 months. On average, each sample had roughly 260,000 productive templates and tens of thousands of productive rearrangements. Of the 90 or so people in the trial, roughly 27 had longitudinal samples available. Cryopreserved peripheral blood mononuclear cells were obtained prior to treatment, at the time of response, and at either disease progression or sustained remission. All remission and progressive disease samples were collected while patients were still receiving ibrutinib.

CDR1 and CDR2 are drawn from the germline V gene: SNHLY, FYNNEI. V is reduced by 6 bases and J by 4 bases, leaving a spacing of 18 bases between them. Reading from cysteine to phenylalanine, the CDR3 counts 15 amino acids. Only the CDR3 DNA is retained, 45 bases long and in frame from the first base. Taken with the paper, the label for time point translates to: progressive disease on ibrutinib. For TCR beta library preparation, 1.5 to 2.5 micrograms of genomic DNA were extracted from the cryopreserved PBMCs. Longitudinal blood samples from CLL patients on ibrutinib monotherapy were analyzed using high-throughput TCR beta sequencing. The patients took part in an open-label, single-center phase 2 trial of ibrutinib monotherapy. Beyond this particular receptor, the publication reports: Sampling times were not matched between patients in sustained remission and patients whose disease was progressing, and lymph node repertoires were not examined. Baseline clonality exceeded that of age-matched healthy donors and correlated strongly with circulating CD8+ T-cell counts. An increase in clonality was observed at ibrutinib response, with clonality remaining stable during sustained remission and falling back toward baseline at progression. Public clonotypes were rare and either shrank or stayed stable during treatment, and the rise in clonality at ibrutinib response reflected expansion of private clonotypes.

Concerning this clone itself: No antigen is known for it. No base qualities exist here, and no much larger clone lies one base off it.

A MiSeq instrument was used for deep resolution sequencing, which targeted depths ranging from 1 in 1 million up to 1 in 200,000 T cells, with coverage averaging 10x for each clonotype. The immunoSEQ hsTCRB Kit was used to generate the TCR beta libraries. As for the authors' bioinformatics: The data were analyzed with ImmunoSEQ Analyzer and ImmunoSEQ Data Assistant, and V, D and J gene assignments followed IMGT definitions. Clonality was computed as one minus normalized Shannon entropy of productive rearrangement frequencies, ranging from 0 to 1. Only overrepresented clonotypes making up at least 0.05% of each patient's repertoire were included in the public clonotype analysis. Fewer than 15 age-matched healthy donor repertoires from immuneACCESS served as clonality controls. TCRdb carries this immuneACCESS record with in-frame sequences only. Its versions omit some clonotypes, under half of them owing to an unresolved V gene in the studies checked, with the rest unexplained. Clone size and V and J calls were adopted from that table, with D and trimming inferred from the DNA. This sample gives under 45,000 clones in total; about two thirds of them show up just once. Approximately 7.7% of the sample is in the top ten clones.

The rearrangement combines TRBV2 with TRBJ2-5; the D segment could be TRBD2, given 6 matching bases. The receptor's source is a human donor with chronic lymphocytic leukemia. The material was PBMCs, obtained at disease progression, from a patient treated with ibrutinib. Here is the DNA: TGTGCCAGCAGGGCGGAGGGGTGGAAAGGAGAGACCCAGTACTTC. Its protein reads: CASRAEGWKGETQYF.